These T cell receptor beta chains were read from a single sample in a study of blood T cell repertoires in COVID-19. The assay was immunoSEQ multiplex PCR, and TCRdb's table has in-frame clones only and misses some. Among about 130,000 clones listed, 70% to 90% were seen once. The sample consisted of peripheral blood. The receptors come from a woman in her sixties with acute or convalescent COVID-19. Each CDR3 is given with its conserved first and last residue. A D gene is named only where the DNA matches it firmly. The listing skips clone size in some rows; elsewhere it reads once, few, many or a size class.

TRBV3-1/TRBV3-2	.	TRBJ1-1	.	TGTGCCAGCAGCCAAGTGGGGGGGGAAGCTTTCTTT	CASSQVGGEAFF
TRBV19	.	TRBJ2-3	.	TGTGCCAGTAGTATGGGTGGGAGCGCAGATACGCAGTATTTT	CASSMGGSADTQYF
TRBV19	.	TRBJ1-1	.	TGTGCCAGTAGGAAGGACACGCTGAGAACTGAAGCTTTCTTT	CASRKDTLRTEAFF
TRBV7-8	.	TRBJ1-5	.	TGTGCCAGCAGCCAAGGTTCAGGGTTGAATAATCAGCCCCAGCATTTT	CASSQGSGLNNQPQHF
TRBV7-3	.	TRBJ2-3	.	TGTGCCAGCAGCTCAACTAGCAGCCGCACAGATACGCAGTATTTT	CASSSTSSRTDTQYF
TRBV5-1	.	TRBJ1-1	.	TGCGCCAGCAGCAGTAGTCTTAACACTGAAGCTTTCTTT	CASSSSLNTEAFF
TRBV28	.	TRBJ1-2	TRBD1	TGTGCCAGCGTCTTCCCCACCGGGACAGGGGATGGCTACACCTTC	CASVFPTGTGDGYTF
TRBV19	.	TRBJ2-1	TRBD1	TGTGCCAGTAGTCCCTACAGGGGGCTATCCTACAATGAGCAGTTCTTC	CASSPYRGLSYNEQFF
TRBV18	.	TRBJ2-3	.	TGTGCCAGCTCCTTAAATCAGGGGTCCACAGATACGCAGTATTTT	CASSLNQGSTDTQYF
TRBV15	.	TRBJ1-1	TRBD1	TGTGCCACCAGCTGGGGGACAGCGAACACTGAAGCTTTCTTT	CATSWGTANTEAFF
TRBV7-8	.	TRBJ1-5	.	TGTGCCAGCAGCTTAGGGAGAGATCAGCCCCAGCATTTT	CASSLGRDQPQHF
TRBV5-1	once	TRBJ1-1	TRBD1	TGCGCCAGCAGCTTGGCCGGGACAGGGGCGATAGGCACTGAAGCTTTCTTT	CASSLAGTGAIGTEAFF
TRBV30	.	TRBJ2-1	.	TGTGCCTGGTCTACCACCGGGAGCTCCTACAATGAGCAGTTCTTC	CAWSTTGSSYNEQFF
TRBV6-5	.	TRBJ1-1	.	TGTGCCAGCAGTTATTCCTCGAACACTGAAGCTTTCTTT	CASSYSSNTEAFF
TRBV5-1	.	TRBJ2-7	.	TGCGCCAGCAACGCGGGACAGATTGACGAGCAGTACTTC	CASNAGQIDEQYF
TRBV27	.	TRBJ2-1	TRBD1	TGTGCCAGCAGTGCCGACAGGGGCTACCCCCGCCTCTTAGATGAGCAGTTCTTC	CASSADRGYPRLLDEQFF
TRBV4-2	.	TRBJ2-7	TRBD2	TGTGCCAGCAGCCAAGAGGGGCTAGCGGAACCCTACGAGCAGTACTTC	CASSQEGLAEPYEQYF
TRBV7-2	.	TRBJ2-2	.	TGTGCCAGCAGCTTAGCTCCTACCGGGGAGCTGTTTTTT	CASSLAPTGELFF
TRBV7-7	.	TRBJ2-1	TRBD2	TGTGCTAGCAGCTTTACAGCGGGAAATGAGCAGTTCTTC	CASSFTAGNEQFF
TRBV25-1	.	TRBJ1-2	TRBD1	TGTGCCAGCAGTGAATACACCGACAGGGGCTATGGCTACACCTTC	CASSEYTDRGYGYTF
TRBV6-5	.	TRBJ2-1	TRBD2	TGTGCCAGCAGAACCGGGAGGTACAATGAGCAGTTCTTC	CASRTGRYNEQFF
TRBV19	few	TRBJ1-5	.	TGTGCCAGTAGCGAGTCGGGACAAGTTATGACCCGCAATCAGCCCCAGCATTTT	CASSESGQVMTRNQPQHF
TRBV9	.	TRBJ2-5	.	TGTGCCAGCAGCGTAGAGGGGACAACAAGGGAGACCCAGTACTTC	CASSVEGTTRETQYF
TRBV7-2	.	TRBJ2-3	TRBD2	TGTGCCAGCAGCTTGACTAGCGGGGGAGATACGCAGTATTTT	CASSLTSGGDTQYF
TRBV6-1	.	TRBJ2-3	.	TGTGCCAGCAGTGAGGGCTCAGCCGGTCCGATAGATACGCAGTATTTT	CASSEGSAGPIDTQYF
TRBV28	.	TRBJ1-6	.	TGTGCCAGCAGTCCACAGGGAATAGGGCATAATTCACCCCTCCACTTT	CASSPQGIGHNSPLHF
TRBV9	.	TRBJ1-2	TRBD1	TGTGCCAGCAGCGTAGGACAGGGGGGAGGCTATGGCTACACCTTC	CASSVGQGGGYGYTF
TRBV5-1	once	TRBJ2-7	.	TGCGCCAGCAGCTCCGGGTCTACCTACGAGCAGTACTTC	CASSSGSTYEQYF
TRBV5-4	.	TRBJ1-1	.	TGTGCCAGCAGCTTGGGTATGGGAGGGGTAATGAACACTGAAGCTTTCTTT	CASSLGMGGVMNTEAFF
TRBV5-1	once	TRBJ2-5	TRBD2	TGCGCCAGCAGCTCAGCCGGGACTAGCGTCCAAGAGACCCAGTACTTC	CASSSAGTSVQETQYF
TRBV3-1/TRBV3-2	.	TRBJ1-3	.	TGTGCCAGCAGCCGAGGCCTGGGACTGTCGAGCTCTGGAAACACCATATATTTT	CASSRGLGLSSSGNTIYF
TRBV4-1	.	TRBJ2-3	TRBD2	TGCGCCAGCAGCAATTTAGCGGGAGGTGGTGATACGCAGTATTTT	CASSNLAGGGDTQYF
TRBV15	.	TRBJ1-5	.	TGTGCCACCAGCTTTACAGGGAGGGATCAGCCCCAGCATTTT	CATSFTGRDQPQHF
TRBV19	.	TRBJ1-5	.	TGTGCCAGTAGTATTGGGCAGGTCTATCAGCCCCAGCATTTT	CASSIGQVYQPQHF
TRBV15	.	TRBJ1-4	.	TGTGCCACCAGCAGGGCCAGTGCAACTAATGAAAAACTGTTTTTT	CATSRASATNEKLFF
TRBV5-4	.	TRBJ1-2	TRBD1	TGTGCCAGCAGCACTGACAGGGGGTCCCGCTACACCTTC	CASSTDRGSRYTF
TRBV18	.	TRBJ2-7	.	TGTGCCAGCTCACCAGGCCCCAGGGGAGACTACGAGCAGTACTTC	CASSPGPRGDYEQYF
TRBV7-2	.	TRBJ2-1	.	TGTGCCAGCAGCTTAGGAACTAGCAGATACAATGAGCAGTTCTTC	CASSLGTSRYNEQFF
TRBV24-1	.	TRBJ2-3	.	TGTGCCACCAGTGGCCCACAGCCTAGCACAGATACGCAGTATTTT	CATSGPQPSTDTQYF
TRBV6-6	.	TRBJ1-3	.	TGTGCCAGCCTATCAGGGAGGTTTTCTGGAAACACCATATATTTT	CASLSGRFSGNTIYF
TRBV5-4	.	TRBJ1-1	.	TGTGCCAGCAGCTTGTCCCGAGGCACTGAAGCTTTCTTT	CASSLSRGTEAFF
TRBV12-3/TRBV12-4	.	TRBJ1-6	.	TGTGCCAGCAGTTTTCAGGGGCAAAGACCCCTCCACTTT	CASSFQGQRPLHF
TRBV7-8	.	TRBJ2-3	TRBD2	TGTGCCAGCAGCTTCCCGGGACTAGCGGGGGCAGCCCCCGACACAGATACGCAGTATTTT	CASSFPGLAGAAPDTDTQYF
TRBV5-1	.	TRBJ1-2	.	TGCGCCAGCAGCTCCTGGGACACACCGCATGGCTACACCTTC	CASSSWDTPHGYTF
TRBV29-1	.	TRBJ2-5	TRBD1	TGCAGCGTGGCGGGACAGGGGGTGAGGGAGACCCAGTACTTC	CSVAGQGVRETQYF
TRBV11-3	.	TRBJ2-6	.	TGTGCCAGCAGCTTAGATTCTGCTGGGGCCAACGTCCTGACTTTC	CASSLDSAGANVLTF
TRBV10-3	few	TRBJ2-3	.	TGTGCCATCAGTGGACAGGCCGATACGCAGTATTTT	CAISGQADTQYF
TRBV3-1/TRBV3-2	.	TRBJ1-2	TRBD1	TGTGCCAGCAGCCGTGGACAGGGGGCTCAGTATGGCTACACCTTC	CASSRGQGAQYGYTF
TRBV7-9	.	TRBJ2-3	TRBD2	TGTGCCAGCAGCCAACTAGCGGGAGTTACAGATACGCAGTATTTT	CASSQLAGVTDTQYF
TRBV6-5	few	TRBJ1-5	.	TGTGCCAGCGGGGCTGACGGCAGTTGGCAGCCCCAGCATTTT	CASGADGSWQPQHF